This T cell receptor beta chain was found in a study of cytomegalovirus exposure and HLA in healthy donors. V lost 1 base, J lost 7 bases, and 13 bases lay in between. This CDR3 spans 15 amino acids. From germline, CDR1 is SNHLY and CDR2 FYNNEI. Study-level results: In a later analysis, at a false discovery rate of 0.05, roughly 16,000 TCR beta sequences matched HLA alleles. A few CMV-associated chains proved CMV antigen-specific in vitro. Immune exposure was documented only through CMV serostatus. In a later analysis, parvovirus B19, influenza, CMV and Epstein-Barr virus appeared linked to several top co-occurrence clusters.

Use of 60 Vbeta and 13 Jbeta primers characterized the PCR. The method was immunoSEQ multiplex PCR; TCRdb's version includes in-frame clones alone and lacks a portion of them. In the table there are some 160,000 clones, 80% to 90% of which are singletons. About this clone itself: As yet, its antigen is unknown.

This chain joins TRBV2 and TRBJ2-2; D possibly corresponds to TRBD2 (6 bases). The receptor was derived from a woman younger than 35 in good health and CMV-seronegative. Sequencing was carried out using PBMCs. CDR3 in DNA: TGTGCCAGCAGTGAAGGACTAGTCTCCGTCGGGGAGCTGTTTTTT. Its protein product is CASSEGLVSVGELFF.